These 3 T cell receptor beta chains share one sample of origin, sequenced in a study of cytomegalovirus exposure and HLA in healthy donors. Use of 60 Vbeta and 13 Jbeta primers characterized the PCR. Assay: immunoSEQ multiplex PCR; the TCRdb copy retains only in-frame clones and omits some. The sample holds over 150,000 clones, approximately 75% seen once. Source material: PBMCs. All receptors derive from a man in his thirties or forties in good health and CMV-seropositive.

The chain recombines TRBV5-6 with TRBJ1-5; TRBD1 matches 7 bases. CDR1 is SGHDT, CDR2 YYEEEE, per germline. The CDR3 runs to 14 residues. V shed 0 bases and J 5 bases; nucleotides not matched to a gene: 2. CDR3 residues: CASSLGRGDQPQHF. The CDR3 DNA reads TGTGCCAGCAGCTTGGGCAGGGGGGATCAGCCCCAGCATTTT.

The rearrangement uses TRBV7-9 and TRBJ1-4; no reliable D call. Trimming pared 2 bases from V and 7 bases from J, leaving 11 bases between. The CDR3 loop spans 14 amino acids. From germline, CDR1 is SEHNR and CDR2 FQNEAQ (reference sequence). The CDR3 bases are TGTGCCAGCAGCTTATCGGGGAGCGGTGAAAAACTGTTTTTT. Protein: CASSLSGSGEKLFF. The entire variable domain, with the rest obtained from reference TRBV7-9 and TRBJ1-4, is as follows: DTGVSQNPRHKITKRGQNVTFRCDPISEHNRLYWYRQTLGQGPEFLTYFQNEAQLEKSRLLSDRFSAERPKGSFSTLEIQRTEQGDSAMYLCASSLSGSGEKLFFGSGTQLSVL.

In DNA, the CDR3 is TGTGCCAGCAGCTTGAGGGACAGGGGAAATTCACCCCTCCACTTT. Residues: CASSLRDRGNSPLHF. The V and J genes are TRBV7-8 and TRBJ1-6; 10 nucleotides line up with TRBD1. The CDR3 is 15 residues long. Losses at the gene ends were 3 bases for V and 7 bases for J; bases not matched to a gene: 3. The germline V gene has CDR1 SGHVS and CDR2 FQNEAQ.